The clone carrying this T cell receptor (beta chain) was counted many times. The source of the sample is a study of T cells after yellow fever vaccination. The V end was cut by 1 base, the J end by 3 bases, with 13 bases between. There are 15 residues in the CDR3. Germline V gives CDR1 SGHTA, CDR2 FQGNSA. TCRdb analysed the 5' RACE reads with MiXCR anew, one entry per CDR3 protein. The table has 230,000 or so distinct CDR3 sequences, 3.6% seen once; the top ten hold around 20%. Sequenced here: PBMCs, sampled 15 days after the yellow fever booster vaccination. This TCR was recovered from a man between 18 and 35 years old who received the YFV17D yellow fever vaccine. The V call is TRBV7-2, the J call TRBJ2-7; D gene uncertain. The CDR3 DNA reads TGTGCCAGCAGCTTAGGCACGTCCTCCTACTACGAGCAGTACTTC. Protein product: CASSLGTSSYYEQYF.